Included here is one T cell receptor beta chain sequence, with context. Its antigen is unidentified. Into CD45RA+ naive and CD45RA-negative memory subsets, the CD4+ cells were split. Germline V gene data show CDR1 as SGHVS and CDR2 as FNYEAQ. The V gene end was trimmed by 1 base and the J gene end by 5 bases; junction bases not matched to a gene: 5. The CDR3 consists of 15 residues. Repertoires were generated with immunoSEQ multiplex PCR, while TCRdb's copy carries only in-frame clones and drops some. The sample holds over 1.5 million clones, approximately 98% seen once. These data are taken from a study of shared clonotypes between healthy human individuals. Study-wide results and caveats: It was observed that roughly 4.8% of naive CD4 clonotypes were shared across several donors. In having few donors, the study represented limited genetic and exposure-history diversity.

The clonotype was recovered from a man aged 30 to 39 in good health. The chain joins TRBV7-6 to TRBJ2-1, with TRBD1 matching 7 bases. The sequenced sample was naive CD4+ T cells sorted from blood. The subset here: CD45RA+ positively selected. The CDR3 coding sequence is TGTGCCAGCAGCTTAGTGGGGACAGTAAACAATGAGCAGTTCTTC. Translation: CASSLVGTVNNEQFF.